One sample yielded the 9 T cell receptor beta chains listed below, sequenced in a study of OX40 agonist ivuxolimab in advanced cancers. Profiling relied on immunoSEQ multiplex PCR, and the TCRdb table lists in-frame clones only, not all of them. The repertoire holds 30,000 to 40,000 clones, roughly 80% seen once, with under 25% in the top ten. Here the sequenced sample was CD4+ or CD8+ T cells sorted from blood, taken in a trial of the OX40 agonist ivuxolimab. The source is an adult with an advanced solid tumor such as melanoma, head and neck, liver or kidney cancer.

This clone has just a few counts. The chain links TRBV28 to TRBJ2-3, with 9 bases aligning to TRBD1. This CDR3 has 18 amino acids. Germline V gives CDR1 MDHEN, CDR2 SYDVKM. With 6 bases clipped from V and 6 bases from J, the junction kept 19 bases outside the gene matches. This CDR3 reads CASREGQGAAYGRDTQYF. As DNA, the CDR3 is TGTGCCAGCAGGGAGGGACAGGGCGCCGCTTACGGTCGGGATACGCAGTATTTT.

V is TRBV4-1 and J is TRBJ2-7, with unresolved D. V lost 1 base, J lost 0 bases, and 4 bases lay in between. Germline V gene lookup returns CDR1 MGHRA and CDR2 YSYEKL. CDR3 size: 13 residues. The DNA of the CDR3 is TGCGCCAGCAGCCAAGGTGTCTCCTACGAGCAGTACTTC. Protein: CASSQGVSYEQYF.

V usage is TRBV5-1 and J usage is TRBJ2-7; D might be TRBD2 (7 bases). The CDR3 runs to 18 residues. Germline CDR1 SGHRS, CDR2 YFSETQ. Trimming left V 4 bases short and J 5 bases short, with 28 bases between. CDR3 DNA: TGCGCCAGCAGCCACCTGGGGGGGCTAGCGGCCTCCAGCGACGAGCAGTACTTC. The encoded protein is CASSHLGGLAASSDEQYF.

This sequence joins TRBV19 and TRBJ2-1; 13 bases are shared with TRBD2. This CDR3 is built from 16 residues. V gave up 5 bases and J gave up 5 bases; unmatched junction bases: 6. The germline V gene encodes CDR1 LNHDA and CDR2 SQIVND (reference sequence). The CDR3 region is CASSLQGLAGDNEQFF. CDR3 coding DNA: TGTGCCAGTAGTCTCCAAGGACTAGCGGGAGACAATGAGCAGTTCTTC.

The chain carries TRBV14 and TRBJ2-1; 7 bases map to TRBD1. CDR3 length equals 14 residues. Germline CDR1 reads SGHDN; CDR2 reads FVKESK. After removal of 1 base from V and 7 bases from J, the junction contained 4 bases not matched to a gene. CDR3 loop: CASSQGGGPNEQFF. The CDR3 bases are TGTGCCAGCAGCCAAGGAGGGGGCCCAAATGAGCAGTTCTTC.

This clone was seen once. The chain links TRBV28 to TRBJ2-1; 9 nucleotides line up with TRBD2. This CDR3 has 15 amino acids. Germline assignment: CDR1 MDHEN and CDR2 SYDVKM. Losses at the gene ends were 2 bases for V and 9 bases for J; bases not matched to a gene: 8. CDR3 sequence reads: CASSLLSSGTVEQFF. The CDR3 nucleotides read TGTGCCAGCAGTTTACTTTCTAGCGGGACCGTTGAGCAGTTCTTC.

As DNA, the CDR3 is TGTGCCAGCAGCCCCGGTAGCCACGAGCAGTACTTC. This translates into CASSPGSHEQYF. The chain joins TRBV7-9 to TRBJ2-7, with unresolved D. Germline CDR1 and CDR2: SEHNR and FQNEAQ (reference sequence). With 5 bases removed from V and 5 bases from J, the gap between germline ends came to 10 bases. The CDR3 contains 12 residues. The variable domain in full, with the rest retrieved from reference TRBV7-9 and TRBJ2-7, is DTGVSQNPRHKITKRGQNVTFRCDPISEHNRLYWYRQTLGQGPEFLTYFQNEAQLEKSRLLSDRFSAERPKGSFSTLEIQRTEQGDSAMYLCASSPGSHEQYFGPGTRLTVT.

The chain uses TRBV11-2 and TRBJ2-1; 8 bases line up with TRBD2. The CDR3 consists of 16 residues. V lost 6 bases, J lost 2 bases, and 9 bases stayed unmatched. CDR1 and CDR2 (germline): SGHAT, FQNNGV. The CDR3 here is CASRDGGGPTYNEQFF. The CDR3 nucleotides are TGTGCCAGCAGGGACGGGGGGGGCCCTACCTACAATGAGCAGTTCTTC.

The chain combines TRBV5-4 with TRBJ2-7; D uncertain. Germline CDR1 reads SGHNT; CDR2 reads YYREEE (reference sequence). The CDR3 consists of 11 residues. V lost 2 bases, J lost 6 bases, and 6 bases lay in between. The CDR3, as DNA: TGTGCCAGCAGCTTCGGTCTCGAGCAGTACTTC. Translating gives CASSFGLEQYF.